The following is a TCR beta chain sequence with its context. One end of the junction does not line up with germline, which may come from a read error. This specimen belongs to a study of regulatory T cells in long-lasting Graves disease. Arm-PCR with iRepertoire HTBI primers amplified the CDR3 regions for these TCR beta libraries. TCRdb called the multiplex PCR reads again in MiXCR, with one record for every CDR3 protein. This table holds hundreds of thousands of distinct CDR3 sequences, roughly 15% found once. As for time point: newly diagnosed GD, antithyroid drugs for less than 3 months. The TCR library was made from RNA extracted from PBMCs. Germline CDR1 reads MNHEY; CDR2 reads SVGEGT. CDR3 length equals 15 residues. These data were also filed under a second study, of T cells in Graves' hyperthyroidism and ophthalmopathy. That work states: Diagnostic assessment was based on clinical symptoms, serum thyroxine and TRAb, thyroid ultrasound and orbital computed tomography.

The genes are TRBV6-2 or TRBV6-3 and TRBJ2-7, with 7 bases that match TRBD2. Specimen: peripheral blood mononuclear cells (PBMCs), collected at new diagnosis, from a patient treated with antithyroid drugs. The TCR comes from a woman younger than 45 with Graves disease. The CDR3 here is CAGSWGGSGSYEQYF. CDR3 bases: TGTGCCGGCAGTTGGGGCGGGAGCGGTTCCTACGAGCAGTACTTC.